This T cell receptor (beta chain) was identified in a study of cytomegalovirus exposure and HLA in healthy donors. In the case of this clone: Antigen: not known.

General observations from the study: According to the study, roughly 160 TCR beta chains were cytomegalovirus-associated.

Vbeta (60) and Jbeta (13) primers were used in the PCR. Per the authors' pipeline: In a later analysis, roughly 11 million of some 80 million unique beta chains occurred in at least two donors. Repertoires were generated with immunoSEQ multiplex PCR, while TCRdb's copy carries only in-frame clones and drops some. That table supplies the V and J calls and clone size; D and trimming were determined from the DNA. In the table there are 95,000 to 110,000 clones, roughly 80% of which are singletons. The sample consisted of PBMCs. This TCR came from a man aged 25-45 years in good health and CMV-seropositive.

CDR3 sequence (DNA): TGTGCCAGCAGCCAAGATTTCACAGGGGGCATGAACACTGAAGCTTTCTTT. Its protein product is CASSQDFTGGMNTEAFF. This chain connects TRBV4-2 to TRBJ1-1, with 9 bases lining up with TRBD1. From germline, CDR1 is LGHNA and CDR2 YNFKEQ. With 0 bases clipped from V and 0 bases from J, the junction kept 5 bases outside the gene matches. The CDR3 totals 17 residues.